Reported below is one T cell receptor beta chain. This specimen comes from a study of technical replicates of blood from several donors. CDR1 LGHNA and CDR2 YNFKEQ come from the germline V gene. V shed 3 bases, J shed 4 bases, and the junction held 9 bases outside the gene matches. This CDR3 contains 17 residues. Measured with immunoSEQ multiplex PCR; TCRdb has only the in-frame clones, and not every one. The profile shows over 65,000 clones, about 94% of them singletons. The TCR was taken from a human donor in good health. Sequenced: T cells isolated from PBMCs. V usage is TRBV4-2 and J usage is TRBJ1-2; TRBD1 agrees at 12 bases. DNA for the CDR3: TGTGCCAGCAGCCAGAACCGGGACAGGGGGCTCTCCTATGGCTACACCTTC. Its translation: CASSQNRDRGLSYGYTF.